This T cell receptor beta chain originates from a study of T cells in Graves' hyperthyroidism and ophthalmopathy. With regard to this clonotype: One base away lies a much larger clone, so this may be a sequencing read error.

Those with hyperthyroidism were 18 to 65 years old, newly diagnosed, and ill for under 2 months. Diagnosing involved the use of clinical symptoms, serum thyroxine and TRAb, thyroid ultrasound and orbital computed tomography. The CDR3 has 14 residues. The germline V and J ends were trimmed by 0 bases and 2 bases, with 7 bases remaining between them. Germline lookup yields CDR1 SEHNR and CDR2 FQNEAQ (reference sequence). The investigators amplified TCR beta CDR3 regions from RNA transcripts. HTBI primers were the set used in a first-round RT-PCR of the TCR CDR3. TCRdb passed the multiplex PCR reads through MiXCR, listing each CDR3 protein once. The data show around 800,000 distinct CDR3 sequences, around 38% seen once.

Sequences were obtained from blood. The chain combines TRBV7-9 with TRBJ1-2; perhaps TRBD1 as D (5 bases). The clonotype originates from a man between 18 and 29 years old with Graves' hyperthyroidism. The CDR3 coding sequence is TGTGCCAGCAGCTTAGCACAGGACAACTATGGCTACACCTTC. This encodes CASSLAQDNYGYTF.